The rows below give T cell receptor beta chains drawn from one sample of a study of long-term antiretroviral therapy in people with HIV. Sequencing used immunoSEQ multiplex PCR; TCRdb keeps in-frame clones, though not all of them. The sample records 20,000 to 25,000 clones, approximately 80% being singletons. The sequenced sample was unsorted PBMCs, obtained roughly 4 years after starting antiretroviral therapy. The receptors originated from a man between 18 and 35 years old with HIV. CDR3s include the opening cysteine and the closing phenylalanine or tryptophan. D genes are given only for firm matches. Size is stated for part of the rows, as once, few or many counts, or as a class when the clone is expanded.

NA	TRBV21-1	TRBJ2-7	NA	TGTGCCAGCAGCAAAGAATGGACAGGGGAAAGTTGCGAGCAGTACTTC	CASSKEWTGESCEQYF
NA	TRBV27	TRBJ1-4	TRBD1	TGTGCCAGCAGTGGGACAGGGGGCTTACAAAAACTGTTTTTT	CASSGTGGLQKLFF
NA	TRBV11-2	TRBJ2-2	TRBD1	TGTGCCAGCAGCCAACGTACAGGGGGATACGGGGAGCTGTTTTTT	CASSQRTGGYGELFF
few	TRBV5-4	TRBJ2-1	NA	TGTGCCAGCAGCTCTGACTACAATGAGCAGTTCTTC	CASSSDYNEQFF
NA	TRBV9	TRBJ2-2	TRBD2	TGTGCCAGCAGCCCCCGGGGAGGGGCGGCGAACACCGGGGAGCTGTTTTTT	CASSPRGGAANTGELFF
NA	TRBV18	TRBJ1-2	TRBD1	TGTGCCAGCTCACCAGACAGGGATGGCTACACCTTC	CASSPDRDGYTF
NA	TRBV7-8	TRBJ2-7	TRBD2	TGTGCCAGCAGCTTAGACGGCTTCGGGGGGTCCTACGAGCAGTACTTC	CASSLDGFGGSYEQYF
NA	TRBV5-1	TRBJ1-6	NA	TGCGCCAGCAGCTTGGACCCCACAGGGACAAATTCACCCCTCCACTTT	CASSLDPTGTNSPLHF
NA	TRBV7-9	TRBJ2-6	NA	TGTGCCAGCAGCTTAGTCCCCGGGAATGGGGCCAACGTCCTGACTTTC	CASSLVPGNGANVLTF
once	TRBV5-1	TRBJ2-3	NA	TGCGCCAGCAGCTCGACAGGAGGCACAGATACGCAGTATTTT	CASSSTGGTDTQYF
NA	TRBV6-5	TRBJ1-5	TRBD1	TGTGCCAGCACCGACAGGGATAGCAATCAGCCCCAGCATTTT	CASTDRDSNQPQHF
NA	TRBV5-1	TRBJ2-1	NA	TGCGCCAGCACCACCCCAGGGTGGAATGAGCAGTTCTTC	CASTTPGWNEQFF
NA	TRBV12-5	TRBJ1-2	NA	TGTGCTAGTGGACCAACACCGGAGAGATTCGGCTACACCTTC	CASGPTPERFGYTF
NA	TRBV5-6	TRBJ1-2	NA	TGTGCCAGCAGCTTGGACAACTATGGCTACACCTTC	CASSLDNYGYTF
NA	TRBV18	TRBJ1-2	TRBD1	TGTGCCAGCTCATCCGGGACAGACCCCATTTACACCTTC	CASSSGTDPIYTF
NA	TRBV19	TRBJ1-4	NA	TGTGCCAGTACCTCCGGACAATCCCTCACTAATGAAAAACTGTTTTTT	CASTSGQSLTNEKLFF
NA	TRBV5-4	TRBJ2-2	NA	TGTGCCAGCAGCCTCGAGAAACAGCGAAACACCGGGGAGCTGTTTTTT	CASSLEKQRNTGELFF
NA	TRBV13	TRBJ1-4	NA	TGTGCCAGCAGCATCAGGGGAACTAATGAAAAACTGTTTTTT	CASSIRGTNEKLFF
NA	TRBV5-5	TRBJ1-1	NA	TGTGCCAGCAGCTTGAGAGGGCCTCGCACTGAAGCTTTCTTT	CASSLRGPRTEAFF
NA	TRBV5-4	TRBJ1-2	NA	TGTGCCAGCAGCCCTAAAGTAGGGGCGATAGTTGAGAATGGCTACACCTTC	CASSPKVGAIVENGYTF
NA	TRBV5-4	TRBJ1-1	NA	TGTGCCAGCAGCTTGGCTCTTCGGGGGAGAGACACTGAAGCTTTCTTT	CASSLALRGRDTEAFF
NA	TRBV14	TRBJ2-2	TRBD2	TGTGCCAGCAGCCAAGGGTTAGCGGGGAACACCGGGGAGCTGTTTTTT	CASSQGLAGNTGELFF
NA	TRBV5-6	TRBJ2-2	TRBD2	TGTGCCAGCAGCTGGGTGACTAGCGGGCCCACCGGGGAGCTGTTTTTT	CASSWVTSGPTGELFF
few	TRBV4-2	TRBJ1-6	TRBD1	TGTGCCAGCAGCCAAGGGGGGGACAGTGAAAATTCACCCCTCCACTTT	CASSQGGDSENSPLHF
NA	TRBV6-1	TRBJ2-7	NA	TGTGCCAGCAGTGATCAGAGAACCTACGAGCAGTACTTC	CASSDQRTYEQYF
few	TRBV21-1	TRBJ1-2	NA	TGTGCCAGCAGCCCTCGACAGGGTTATGGCTACACCTTC	CASSPRQGYGYTF
NA	TRBV18	TRBJ2-5	TRBD2	TGTGCCAGCTCACCAAGGGGCGGGGGACAAGAGACCCAGTACTTC	CASSPRGGGQETQYF
few	TRBV9	TRBJ1-2	NA	TGTGCCAGCAGAGCGGCGGGGTTCGGCTACACCTTC	CASRAAGFGYTF
NA	TRBV10-3	TRBJ1-6	TRBD1	TGTGCCATCGCAGGGGGCCCGAGCTCCTATAATTCACCCCTCCACTTT	CAIAGGPSSYNSPLHF
medium-sized	TRBV6-1	TRBJ2-7	TRBD1	TGTGCCAGCAGTGAACTCGAGGGGGCTAGCGAGCAGTACTTC	CASSELEGASEQYF
NA	TRBV6-1	TRBJ2-7	TRBD1	TGTGCCAGCAGTGCCGGGACAGCCTTGTACGAGCAGTACTTC	CASSAGTALYEQYF
NA	TRBV7-2	TRBJ1-4	NA	TGTGCCAGCAGCGACGGGGGCGGTGAAAAACTGTTTTTT	CASSDGGGEKLFF